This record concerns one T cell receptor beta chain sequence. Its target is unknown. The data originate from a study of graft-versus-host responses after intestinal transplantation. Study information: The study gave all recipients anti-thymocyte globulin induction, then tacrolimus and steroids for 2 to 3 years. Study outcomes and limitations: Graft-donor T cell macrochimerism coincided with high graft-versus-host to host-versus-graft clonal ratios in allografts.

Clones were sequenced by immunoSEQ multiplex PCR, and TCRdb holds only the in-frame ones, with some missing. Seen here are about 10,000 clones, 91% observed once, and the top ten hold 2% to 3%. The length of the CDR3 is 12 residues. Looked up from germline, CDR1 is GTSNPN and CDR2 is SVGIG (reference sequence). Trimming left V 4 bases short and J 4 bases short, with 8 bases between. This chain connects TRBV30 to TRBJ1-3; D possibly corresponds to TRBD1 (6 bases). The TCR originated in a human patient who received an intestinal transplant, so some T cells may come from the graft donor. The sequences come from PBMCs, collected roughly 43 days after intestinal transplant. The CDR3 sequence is CAWNGQGNTIYF. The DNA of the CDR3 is TGTGCCTGGAACGGACAGGGAAACACCATATATTTT.